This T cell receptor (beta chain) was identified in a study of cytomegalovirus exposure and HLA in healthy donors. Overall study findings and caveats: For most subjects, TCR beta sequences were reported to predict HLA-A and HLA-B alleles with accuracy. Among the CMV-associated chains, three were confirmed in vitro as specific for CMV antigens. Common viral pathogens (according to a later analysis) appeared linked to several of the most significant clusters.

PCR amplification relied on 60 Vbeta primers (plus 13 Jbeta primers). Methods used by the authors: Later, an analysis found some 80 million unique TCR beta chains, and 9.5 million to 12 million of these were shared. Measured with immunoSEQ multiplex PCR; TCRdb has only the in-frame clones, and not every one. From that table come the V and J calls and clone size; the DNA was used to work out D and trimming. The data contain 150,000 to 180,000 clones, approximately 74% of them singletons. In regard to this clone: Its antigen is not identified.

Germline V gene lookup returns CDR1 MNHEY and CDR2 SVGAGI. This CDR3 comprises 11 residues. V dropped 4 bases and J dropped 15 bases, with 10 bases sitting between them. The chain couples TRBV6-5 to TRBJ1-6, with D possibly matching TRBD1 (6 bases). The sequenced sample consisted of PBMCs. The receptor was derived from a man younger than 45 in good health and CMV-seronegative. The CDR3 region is CASSSRQVLHF. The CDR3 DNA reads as TGTGCCAGCAGTTCTCGACAGGTCCTCCACTTT.